The present T cell receptor (beta chain) was sequenced within a study of PD-L1 blockade in urothelial cancer. Study at large: Blood samples contained a median about 150,000 T cells.

Time point here: peripheral blood 6 weeks after treatment start. The number of samples from each patient was between 1 and 8, taken pretreatment and on-treatment. The table came from immunoSEQ multiplex PCR; TCRdb's copy has only in-frame clones and leaves some out. Among roughly 120,000 clones listed, around 89% were seen once. V lost 5 bases and J lost 3, with 20 bases in between. CDR1 and CDR2 from the germline V gene are SEHNR and FQNEAQ (reference sequence). This CDR3 is 17 amino acids long. The V call is TRBV7-9, the J call TRBJ2-1; perhaps TRBD2 as D (5 bases). The material was PBMCs, obtained around atezolizumab (anti-PD-L1) treatment. The receptor comes from a man aged 55 to 70 with urothelial cancer. CDR3 loop: CASSLTGVAVNYNEQFF. Here the CDR3 DNA reads TGTGCCAGCAGCCTCACCGGGGTAGCCGTAAACTACAATGAGCAGTTCTTC.